A selection of T cell receptor beta chains follows, all from one sample in a study of T-cell reconstitution after alpha-beta-depleted transplantation in children. TCRdb reprocessed the PCR reads with MiXCR, giving one entry per CDR3 protein. Here the sample spans about 980,000 distinct CDR3 sequences, about 29% being singletons. Sequenced here: PBMCs, mostly from graft donor cells, sampled 360 days after TCRalphabeta/CD19-depleted stem cell transplant. These receptors all stem from a boy in the first two years of life who had a stem cell transplant for SCID, so the T cells may come from the graft donor. The CDR3 runs from the conserved cysteine through the conserved F or W. Each record gives: V gene, clone size, J gene, D gene, CDR3 DNA, CDR3 protein. A D gene is named only where the DNA matches it firmly. Expanded clones get a size class; other rows say once, few or many, or leave the size out.

V gene: TRBV25-1
clone size: .
J gene: TRBJ1-1
D gene: .
CDR3 DNA: TGTGCCAGCAGTGCCCAAGGGGGGGCGGGCACTGAAGCTTTCTTT
CDR3 protein: CASSAQGGAGTEAFF

V gene: TRBV7-2
clone size: .
J gene: TRBJ2-5
D gene: TRBD2
CDR3 DNA: TGTGCCAGCAGCTCCTACCGACTAGCGGGGGGCCTCGGGGAGACCCAGTACTTC
CDR3 protein: CASSSYRLAGGLGETQYF

V gene: TRBV18
clone size: few
J gene: TRBJ2-1
D gene: .
CDR3 DNA: TGTGCCAGCGGACGCGCTCAGGGAGAGTACAATGAGCAGTTCTTC
CDR3 protein: CASGRAQGEYNEQFF

V gene: TRBV20-1
clone size: few
J gene: TRBJ1-3
D gene: .
CDR3 DNA: TGCAGCGCCAAACAGAGCCCTGGAAACACCATATATTTT
CDR3 protein: CSAKQSPGNTIYF

V gene: TRBV5-5
clone size: .
J gene: TRBJ2-1
D gene: TRBD2
CDR3 DNA: TGTGCCAGCAGCTTGATACTAGCGGCGATCAATGAGCAGTTCTTC
CDR3 protein: CASSLILAAINEQFF

V gene: TRBV9
clone size: few
J gene: TRBJ2-2
D gene: TRBD2
CDR3 DNA: TGTGCCAGCAGCGCCTTACAAGGACTAGGCCTGAACACCGGGGAGCTGTTTTTT
CDR3 protein: CASSALQGLGLNTGELFF

V gene: TRBV9
clone size: many
J gene: TRBJ2-3
D gene: TRBD2
CDR3 DNA: TGTGCCAGCAGCGTAGTCCCGGGACTAGTGAACACAGATACGCAGTATTTT
CDR3 protein: CASSVVPGLVNTDTQYF

V gene: TRBV5-6
clone size: .
J gene: TRBJ1-1
D gene: TRBD1
CDR3 DNA: TGTGCCAGCAGCTTGATAGGAGGACAGGGAGACGTTTACTACACTGAAGCTTTCTTT
CDR3 protein: CASSLIGGQGDVYYTEAFF

V gene: TRBV20-1
clone size: .
J gene: TRBJ2-1
D gene: .
CDR3 DNA: TGCAGTGCTAGCGATGTACTAGCAATTAGATCCGATGAGCAGTTCTTC
CDR3 protein: CSASDVLAIRSDEQFF

V gene: TRBV5-1
clone size: .
J gene: TRBJ2-2
D gene: TRBD2
CDR3 DNA: TGCGCCAGCAGCTCCCATTCGGGGGGGCCGATCGGGGAGCTGTTTTTT
CDR3 protein: CASSSHSGGPIGELFF